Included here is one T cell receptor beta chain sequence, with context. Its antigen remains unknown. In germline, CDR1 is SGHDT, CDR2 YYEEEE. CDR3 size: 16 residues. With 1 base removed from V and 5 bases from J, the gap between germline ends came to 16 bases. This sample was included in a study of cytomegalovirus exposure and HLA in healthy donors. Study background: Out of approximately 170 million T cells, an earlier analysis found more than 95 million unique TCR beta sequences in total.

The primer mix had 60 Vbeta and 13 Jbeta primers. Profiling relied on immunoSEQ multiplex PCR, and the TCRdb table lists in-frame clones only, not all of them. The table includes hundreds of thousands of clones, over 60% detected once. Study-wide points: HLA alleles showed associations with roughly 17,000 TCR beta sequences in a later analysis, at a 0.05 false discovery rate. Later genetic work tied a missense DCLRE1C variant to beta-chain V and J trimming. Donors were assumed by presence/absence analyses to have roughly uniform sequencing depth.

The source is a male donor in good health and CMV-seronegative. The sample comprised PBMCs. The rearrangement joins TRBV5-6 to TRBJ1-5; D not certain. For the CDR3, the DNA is TGTGCCAGCAGCTTGTATTTTATAGGCGGATATCAGCCCCAGCATTTT. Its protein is CASSLYFIGGYQPQHF. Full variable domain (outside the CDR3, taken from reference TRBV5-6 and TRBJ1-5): DAGVTQSPTHLIKTRGQQVTLRCSPKSGHDTVSWYQQALGQGPQFIFQYYEEEERQRGNFPDRFSGHQFPNYSSELNVNALLLGDSALYLCASSLYFIGGYQPQHFGDGTRLSIL.